The 29 T cell receptor beta chains below all came from one sample that was sequenced in a study of control samples from healthy donors and cancer patients. Method: immunoSEQ multiplex PCR; TCRdb's copy keeps in-frame clones and lacks some. This table has 400,000 to 450,000 clones, approximately 92% appearing once. The source material was PBMCs. The receptor source for this set is a man aged 40-55 years with head and neck cancer.

The chain couples TRBV27 to TRBJ1-4; 9 bases align to TRBD1. The CDR3 is 13 amino acids. Germline-derived CDR1 and CDR2 are MNHEY and SMNVEV (reference sequence). The junction had 5 bases not matched to a gene; V was cut back by 8 bases and J by 7 bases. CDR3: CASPGTGTEKLFF. The DNA of the CDR3 is TGTGCCAGCCCCGGGACAGGGACTGAAAAACTGTTTTTT.

The chain joins TRBV5-4 to TRBJ2-7, with D possibly being TRBD1 (6 bases). CDR1 is SGHNT, CDR2 YYREEE, per germline (reference sequence). This CDR3 spans 14 amino acids. V lost 3 bases and J lost 5, with 15 bases in between. In DNA, the CDR3 is TGTGCCAGCAGCTCAAACAGGGATCGCGACGAGCAGTACTTC. Translating it yields CASSSNRDRDEQYF. Based on the CDR3 plus reference TRBV5-4 and TRBJ2-7, the full variable domain is ETGVTQSPTHLIKTRGQQVTLRCSSQSGHNTVSWYQQALGQGPQFIFQYYREEENGRGNFPPRFSGLQFPNYSSELNVNALELDDSALYLCASSSNRDRDEQYFGPGTRLTVT.

There are a few counts of this clone. V gene TRBV7-2 combines with J gene TRBJ2-7, with TRBD1 identical over 8 bases. Germline CDR1 reads SGHTA; CDR2 reads FQGNSA. Unmatched junction bases numbered 1, after V lost 3 bases and J lost 3 bases. The CDR3 extends over 13 amino acids. The CDR3 spells CASSFGQGYEQYF. CDR3 sequence (DNA): TGTGCCAGCAGCTTTGGACAGGGCTACGAGCAGTACTTC.

The V gene is TRBV7-2, the J gene TRBJ2-3; the match to TRBD2 covers 8 bases. Germline-derived CDR1 and CDR2 are SGHTA and FQGNSA. The CDR3 totals 16 residues. J lost 0 bases, V lost 5 bases, and 7 bases had no gene match. CDR3 nucleotide sequence: TGTGCCAGCAGCCCTCGAGCGGGGGCTAGCACAGATACGCAGTATTTT. It yields the protein CASSPRAGASTDTQYF. The whole variable domain, remainder taken from reference TRBV7-2 and TRBJ2-3, is GAGVSQSPSNKVTEKGKDVELRCDPISGHTALYWYRQSLGQGLEFLIYFQGNSAPDKSGLPSDRFSAERTGGSVSTLTIQRTQQEDSAVYLCASSPRAGASTDTQYFGPGTRLTVL.

The chain is built from TRBV15 and TRBJ1-1; D is unresolved. This CDR3 region has 15 residues. V lost 0 bases and J lost 1, with 9 bases in between. The germline V gene has CDR1 LNHNV and CDR2 YYDKDF (reference sequence). The CDR3 loop reads CATSRDLQRNTEAFF. The CDR3 region has the DNA TGTGCCACCAGCAGAGATTTGCAGAGGAACACTGAAGCTTTCTTT.

The chain has TRBV27 and TRBJ2-7; D may correspond to TRBD1 or TRBD2 (6 bases each). The germline V gene has CDR1 MNHEY and CDR2 SMNVEV (reference sequence). The germline V and J ends were trimmed by 2 bases and 5 bases, with 13 bases remaining between them. The CDR3 contains 14 residues. The CDR3 region is CASSLRGASDEQYF. Written as DNA, the CDR3 is TGTGCCAGCAGTTTAAGGGGGGCGTCGGACGAGCAGTACTTC.

This rearrangement joins TRBV6-5 to TRBJ1-4; TRBD1 is a possible D gene (5 bases). Germline V gene sequence: CDR1 MNHEY, CDR2 SVGAGI. The V end was cut by 0 bases, the J end by 5 bases, with 7 bases between. The CDR3 has 14 amino acids. CDR3 amino acids: CASSYSNRNEKLFF. The CDR3 DNA follows: TGTGCCAGCAGTTACTCGAACAGGAATGAAAAACTGTTTTTT.

For this clone: This same CDR3 is encoded by further DNA sequences in the sample. The chain has TRBV20-1 and TRBJ1-4; possible D gene TRBD1, 6 bases. Trimming cost V 4 bases and J 8 bases, with 8 bases left between them. This CDR3 contains 11 residues. The germline V gene has CDR1 DFQATT and CDR2 SNEGSKA (reference sequence). The CDR3 spells CSATRGEKLFF. CDR3 bases: TGCAGTGCTACCAGGGGCGAAAAACTGTTTTTT.

The chain carries TRBV10-3 and TRBJ1-5, with D uncertain. V gave up 2 bases and J gave up 0 bases, with 8 bases separating them. Germline V gene sequence: CDR1 ENHRY, CDR2 SYGVKD. This CDR3 comprises 15 residues. The CDR3 nucleotides are TGTGCCATCAGTGAGCTAGCCGATAGCAATCAGCCCCAGCATTTT. Translation gives CAISELADSNQPQHF.

This chain joins TRBV10-3 and TRBJ2-1, with D maybe TRBD2 (5 bases). With 2 bases removed from V and 9 bases from J, the gap between germline ends came to 8 bases. The length of the CDR3 is 12 residues. Per the germline V gene, CDR1 is ENHRY and CDR2 is SYGVKD. The CDR3 nucleotides read TGTGCCATCAGTGAGACCGCGGGTGAGCAGTTCTTC. It translates to CAISETAGEQFF.

The rearrangement uses TRBV5-1 and TRBJ1-1, with 7 positions matching TRBD1. Trimming took 6 bases from V and 0 from J; bases not matched to a gene: 5. CDR1 is SGHRS and CDR2 is YFSETQ in the germline V gene. The CDR3 is 14 residues long. CDR3 region: CASTWTGMNTEAFF. The DNA for the CDR3 is TGCGCCAGCACATGGACAGGTATGAACACTGAAGCTTTCTTT.

The rearrangement joins TRBV27 to TRBJ2-3; tentative D call: TRBD2 (6 bases). The CDR3 extends over 16 amino acids. Trimming removed 5 bases at V and 4 bases at J, with 19 bases between. Germline V gives CDR1 MNHEY, CDR2 SMNVEV (reference sequence). The CDR3 DNA reads TGTGCCAGCAGTACACCGGGACTCCCGACGTCAGATACGCAGTATTTT. It is translated as CASSTPGLPTSDTQYF.

This clone appeared a single time. The chain is built from TRBV18 and TRBJ2-1, with 13 bases that match TRBD2. Germline values: CDR1 KGHSH, CDR2 LQKENI. V shed 3 bases, J shed 5 bases, and the junction held 4 bases outside the gene matches. The CDR3 covers 16 residues. CDR3 DNA: TGTGCCAGCTCACCCGGGACTAGCGGGGCACACAATGAGCAGTTCTTC. It codes for CASSPGTSGAHNEQFF.

This chain connects TRBV6-1 to TRBJ1-5; D remains unclear. The germline V gene has CDR1 MNHNS and CDR2 SASEGT. The CDR3 is 14 residues long. V lost 3 bases, J lost 6 bases, and 12 bases lay in between. The CDR3 sequence is CASSEIGWAQPQHF. The CDR3 nucleotides read TGTGCCAGCAGTGAGATCGGGTGGGCTCAGCCCCAGCATTTT.

This chain links TRBV7-3 with TRBJ2-1, with 7 bases identical to TRBD2. Germline values: CDR1 SGHTA, CDR2 FQGTGA. V lost 5 bases, J lost 5 bases, and 9 bases stayed unmatched. This CDR3 comprises 15 residues. This CDR3 reads CASSPQLLANNEQFF. Written as DNA, the CDR3 is TGTGCCAGCAGCCCGCAGCTACTAGCGAACAATGAGCAGTTCTTC.

This clone has just a few counts. The chain recombines TRBV6-5 with TRBJ1-2; D gene uncertain. V was shortened by 6 bases and J by 2 bases, with 7 bases between the two germline ends. This CDR3 has 12 amino acids. The germline gives CDR1 MNHEY, CDR2 SVGAGI. The CDR3 region has the DNA TGTGCCAGCAGATTGGGGAACTATGGCTACACCTTC. It encodes CASRLGNYGYTF.

Only one count was recorded for this clone. J is TRBJ2-7 and V is TRBV5-4; D gene ambiguous. The CDR3 runs to 14 residues. CDR1 is SGHNT, CDR2 YYREEE, per germline (reference sequence). Trimming cost V 2 bases and J 0 bases, with 9 bases left between them. This CDR3 is CASSFSASSYEQYF. DNA of the CDR3: TGTGCCAGCAGCTTCTCAGCCAGCTCCTACGAGCAGTACTTC.

This chain uses TRBV5-5 with TRBJ2-5, with a tentative D call TRBD2 (5 bases). This CDR3 contains 14 residues. CDR1 is SGHKS and CDR2 is YYEKEE in the germline V gene (reference sequence). Trimming left V 2 bases short and J 7 bases short, with 15 bases between. The CDR3 bases are TGTGCCAGCAGCTTAGGCAGACAAGAGGGGACCCAGTACTTC. It is translated as CASSLGRQEGTQYF.

V and J are TRBV5-4 and TRBJ2-7; D is unresolved. V gave up 3 bases and J gave up 5 bases, with 15 bases separating them. Germline V lookup: CDR1 SGHNT, CDR2 YYREEE (reference sequence). CDR3 length equals 14 residues. DNA for the CDR3: TGTGCCAGCAGCTCCGGTGTTTCGCCCCACGAGCAGTACTTC. Residues: CASSSGVSPHEQYF.

This chain uses TRBV28 with TRBJ2-7; 8 nucleotides match TRBD1. V trimming: 2 bases; J trimming: 6 bases; junction bases outside the gene matches: 3. CDR1 and CDR2 from the germline V gene are MDHEN and SYDVKM. CDR3 length: 13 residues. The DNA of the CDR3 is TGTGCCAGCAGTTTAGCGACAGGGGTCGAGCAGTACTTC. Encoded protein: CASSLATGVEQYF.

This chain uses TRBV2 with TRBJ1-6; D remains ambiguous. Trimming took off 6 bases at V and 8 bases at J, with 14 bases between the two ends. Looked up from germline, CDR1 is SNHLY and CDR2 is FYNNEI. The CDR3 length is 14 residues. CDR3 sequence: CASSHAVSYSPLHF. In DNA, the CDR3 is TGTGCCAGCAGCCATGCGGTTTCCTATTCACCCCTCCACTTT.

The chain couples TRBV19 to TRBJ1-4; 7 bases are a match to TRBD1. Trimming took 3 bases from V and 13 from J; bases not matched to a gene: 5. The CDR3 covers 12 residues. Germline CDR1 reads LNHDA; CDR2 reads SQIVND (reference sequence). CDR3 residues: CASSIEGDRLFF. The CDR3 DNA reads as TGTGCCAGTAGTATCGAAGGGGACAGACTGTTTTTT.

This chain links TRBV30 with TRBJ2-3, with 10 nucleotides matching TRBD2. Trimming at V came to 0 bases and at J to 7 bases, leaving 10 bases not matched to a gene. This CDR3 region has 16 residues. Germline-derived CDR1 and CDR2 are GTSNPN and SVGIG (reference sequence). In nucleotides, the CDR3 is TGTGCCTGGAGTGTACTTAAAGCGGGGGGGCCAAATACGCAGTATTTT. Its translation is CAWSVLKAGGPNTQYF.

The gene calls are TRBV3-1 (or the pseudogene TRBV3-2) and TRBJ1-5, with D hard to call. V lost 0 bases and J lost 0, with 6 bases in between. Germline V gene sequence: CDR1 LGHDT, CDR2 YNNKEL (reference sequence). This CDR3 has 15 amino acids. The DNA of the CDR3 is TGTGCCAGCAGCCAAGATCACCGTAGCAATCAGCCCCAGCATTTT. Translated: CASSQDHRSNQPQHF.

V gene TRBV7-3 combines with J gene TRBJ1-6, with 9 bases fitting TRBD1. The CDR3 covers 14 residues. Germline V gene sequence: CDR1 SGHTA, CDR2 FQGTGA. V gave up 2 bases and J gave up 14 bases; unmatched junction bases: 7. The CDR3 here is CASSLEGTGTALHF. In DNA, the CDR3 is TGTGCCAGCAGCTTAGAAGGGACAGGGACGGCCCTCCACTTT.

The chain couples TRBV7-6 to TRBJ2-3, with no clear D. Germline V CDR1 and CDR2: SGHVS, FNYEAQ. The germline V and J ends were trimmed by 0 bases and 6 bases, with 19 bases remaining between them. CDR3 length: 17 amino acids. The CDR3 protein is CASSLAADSITEDTQYF. The CDR3 region has the DNA TGTGCCAGCAGCTTAGCGGCAGATAGTATTACCGAGGATACGCAGTATTTT.

The chain combines TRBV4-1 with TRBJ1-5; D remains ambiguous. V lost 1 base and J 4 bases, leaving 11 bases between the germline ends. The CDR3 totals 15 residues. Germline CDR1 MGHRA, CDR2 YSYEKL. In DNA form, the CDR3 reads TGCGCCAGCAGCCAAGTTTTTCAGGTAAATCAGCCCCAGCATTTT. Protein: CASSQVFQVNQPQHF.

The chain carries TRBV24-1 and TRBJ2-3; 7 bases map to TRBD1. V shed 3 bases, J shed 4 bases, and the junction held 12 bases outside the gene matches. The CDR3 runs 17 residues. Germline V lookup: CDR1 KGHDR, CDR2 SFDVKD. The CDR3 loop is CATSDHGDRQGADTQYF. DNA of the CDR3: TGTGCCACCAGTGATCACGGGGATAGACAGGGAGCAGATACGCAGTATTTT.

This clone was recorded a few times. The V call is TRBV19, the J call TRBJ1-5; D call uncertain. Germline V lookup: CDR1 LNHDA, CDR2 SQIVND (reference sequence). There are 15 residues in the CDR3. Trimming removed 3 bases at V and 7 bases at J, with 16 bases between. For the CDR3, the DNA is TGTGCCAGTAGTATTAGGATGGCAGGCAGACAGCCCCAGCATTTT. Translating it yields CASSIRMAGRQPQHF. Based on the CDR3 plus reference TRBV19 and TRBJ1-5, the full variable domain is DGGITQSPKYLFRKEGQNVTLSCEQNLNHDAMYWYRQDPGQGLRLIYYSQIVNDFQKGDIAEGYSVSREKKESFPLTVTSAQKNPTAFYLCASSIRMAGRQPQHFGDGTRLSIL.